The rows below give T cell receptor beta chains drawn from one sample of a study of blood T cell repertoires in COVID-19. The table came from immunoSEQ multiplex PCR; TCRdb's copy has only in-frame clones and leaves some out. Found here are some 260,000 clones, 65% to 85% of them singletons; the top ten hold approximately 4%. The specimen was peripheral blood. Receptors were obtained from a woman in her 40s with active or convalescent COVID-19. Both conserved end residues are part of each CDR3. A D gene is named only where the DNA matches it firmly. The listing skips clone size in some rows; elsewhere it reads once, few, many or a size class.

d_call	v_call	j_call	clone_size	cdr3_nt	cdr3_aa
TRBD1	TRBV5-1	TRBJ2-6	-	TGCGCCAGCAGCCCCGGACAGGGGTATGGGGCCAACGTCCTGACTTTC	CASSPGQGYGANVLTF
-	TRBV5-4	TRBJ1-6	-	TGTGCCAGCAGCTTGGAGACAATAAGGTCACCCCTCCACTTT	CASSLETIRSPLHF
-	TRBV2	TRBJ1-4	-	TGTGCCAGCAGTGAAATCACAGGGAATAATGAAAAACTGTTTTTT	CASSEITGNNEKLFF
TRBD1	TRBV11-3	TRBJ2-7	-	TGTGCCAGCAGCTTGACAGGGGCCGACGAGCAGTACTTC	CASSLTGADEQYF
-	TRBV6-5	TRBJ2-5	-	TGTGCCAGCAGGGACACAAACGGGGAGACCCAGTACTTC	CASRDTNGETQYF
-	TRBV15	TRBJ1-2	-	TGTGCCACCAGAGCGGTCCAGGACTATGGCTACACCTTC	CATRAVQDYGYTF
TRBD1	TRBV5-1	TRBJ2-7	-	TGCGCCAGCAGCAAACAGGGGTTCGAGCAGTACTTC	CASSKQGFEQYF
TRBD1	TRBV19	TRBJ1-5	-	TGTGCCAGTAGTACCACTCGAGGACAGGGTCGGATCAATCAGCCCCAGCATTTT	CASSTTRGQGRINQPQHF
-	TRBV6-1	TRBJ2-7	-	TGTGCCAGCAGAGAAGACAGGTCGCCGGTCAGGCAGCAGTACTTC	CASREDRSPVRQQYF
-	TRBV2	TRBJ1-1	-	TGTGCCAGCAGTTTACGACAATACACTGAAGCTTTCTTT	CASSLRQYTEAFF
TRBD2	TRBV30	TRBJ2-1	-	TGTGCCTGGAGTGTTACTAGCGGGGGTTATGAGCAGTTCTTC	CAWSVTSGGYEQFF
-	TRBV4-2	TRBJ2-7	once	TGTGCCAGCAGCCAAGAACTGGGGCCCTACGAGCAGTACTTC	CASSQELGPYEQYF
TRBD2	TRBV2	TRBJ2-3	-	TGTGCCAGCAGTGAATGGTCTAGCGGGGGACACAAACCTAGCACAGATACGCAGTATTTT	CASSEWSSGGHKPSTDTQYF
TRBD2	TRBV12-3/TRBV12-4	TRBJ2-3	few	TGTGCCAGCAGTTTGATCGCGGGGGTTCCAACTTTT	CASSLIAGVPTF
-	TRBV6-1	TRBJ1-2	once	TGTGCCAGCAGTGAAGGTGGGGGGAGTAGTCCATGGCATTATGGCTACACCTTC	CASSEGGGSSPWHYGYTF
-	TRBV6-5	TRBJ1-6	-	TGTGCCAGCATGGCCGGACAGTTAAATTCACCCCTCCACTTT	CASMAGQLNSPLHF
-	TRBV6-5	TRBJ1-5	few	TGTGCCAGCAGTCCCAGTGGGGCTCAGCCCCAGCATTTT	CASSPSGAQPQHF
TRBD1	TRBV7-2	TRBJ1-5	-	TGTGCCAGCAGCTTTAAGGGGACAGGGGACGATCAGCCCCAGCATTTT	CASSFKGTGDDQPQHF
-	TRBV7-9	TRBJ1-1	-	TGTGCCAGCAGCCTCCGGACAGAAAAGGACACTGAAGCTTTCTTT	CASSLRTEKDTEAFF
TRBD2	TRBV6-6	TRBJ2-5	few	TGTGCCAGCTGCGCAGGGACTAAGGGGACCCAGTACTTC	CASCAGTKGTQYF
TRBD1	TRBV5-1	TRBJ1-4	-	TGCGCCAGCAGCAGGGACAGCCCCGGGGAAAAACTGTTTTTT	CASSRDSPGEKLFF
TRBD1	TRBV7-9	TRBJ2-7	few	TGTGCCAGCAGCTTATCGACAGGGGTATACGAGCAGTACTTC	CASSLSTGVYEQYF
-	TRBV6-1	TRBJ2-5	few	TGTGCCAGCAGTGAAACTGGCGGGCAAGAGACCCAGTACTTC	CASSETGGQETQYF
-	TRBV6-5	TRBJ2-3	-	TGTGCCAGCACCCCTGGCCCCACAGATACGCAGTATTTT	CASTPGPTDTQYF
-	TRBV28	TRBJ1-4	-	TGTGCCAGCAGACCGGGTGCAACTAATGAAAAACTGTTTTTT	CASRPGATNEKLFF
TRBD2	TRBV19	TRBJ2-2	-	TGTGCCAGTAGTATAGATCTAGCGGGGAACACCGGGGAGCTGTTTTTT	CASSIDLAGNTGELFF
-	TRBV6-5	TRBJ1-4	-	TGTGCCACCAAGTCCTCCGGGGTAGGCGAAAAACTGTTTTTT	CATKSSGVGEKLFF
-	TRBV2	TRBJ1-1	-	TGTGCCAGCAGTGAGGGCAGGGGGAACACTGAAGCTTTCTTT	CASSEGRGNTEAFF
TRBD1	TRBV11-1	TRBJ1-1	-	TGTGCCAGCAGCTCGGACAGGGCTGAAGCTTTCTTT	CASSSDRAEAFF
-	TRBV28	TRBJ1-1	-	TGTGCCAGCAGTCCAGGTTCGAACACTGAAGCTTTCTTT	CASSPGSNTEAFF
-	TRBV11-2	TRBJ1-1	-	TGTGCCAGCAGCTTAGTCGGGGGGAGAGCTGAAGCTTTCTTT	CASSLVGGRAEAFF
TRBD1	TRBV24-1	TRBJ1-2	-	TGTGCCACCAGTGGGACAGGGGTGACTTTCCATGGCTACACCTTC	CATSGTGVTFHGYTF
TRBD1	TRBV10-1	TRBJ2-2	-	TGCGCCAGTAGCCGAAGACAGGGGGTCGGGGAGCTGTTTTTT	CASSRRQGVGELFF
-	TRBV6-6	TRBJ1-6	-	TGTGCCAGCAGACATGGCGGGTCACCCCTCCACTTT	CASRHGGSPLHF
TRBD2	TRBV28	TRBJ2-5	-	TGTGCCAGCAGTTTAACTAGCGGGGGAATACAAGAGACCCAGTACTTC	CASSLTSGGIQETQYF
-	TRBV6-5	TRBJ2-3	-	TGTGCCAGCAGTTACTCGACAGGTTACGGCACTACGCAGTATTTT	CASSYSTGYGTTQYF
-	TRBV4-1	TRBJ2-3	-	TGCGCCAGCAGCCAAGCCGGGGGGCCGGCAGATACGCAGTATTTT	CASSQAGGPADTQYF
TRBD1	TRBV19	TRBJ1-3	few	TGTGCCAGTAGTACCGGGACAGACGGAAACACCATATATTTT	CASSTGTDGNTIYF
TRBD2	TRBV2	TRBJ2-5	once	TGTGCCAGTACAGCGGGGGGGCCTAGAGAGACCCAGTACTTC	CASTAGGPRETQYF
-	TRBV2	TRBJ2-7	few	TGTGCCAGCACTGGACTGTACGAGCAGTACTTC	CASTGLYEQYF
-	TRBV2	TRBJ1-4	-	TGTGCCAGCAGCCCTCAGATTCCAACTAATGAAAAACTGTTTTTT	CASSPQIPTNEKLFF
-	TRBV5-4	TRBJ1-2	many	TGTGCCAGCAGAGAGGGACACCTCAACTATGGCTACACCTTC	CASREGHLNYGYTF
-	TRBV7-3	TRBJ2-1	-	TGTGCCAGCAGCTTAGATGGTCTCTACCACAATGAGCAGTTCTTC	CASSLDGLYHNEQFF
-	TRBV11-2	TRBJ1-6	-	TGTGCCAGCAGCTTAGATGGATACAGGGTGGGTTCACCCCTCCACTTT	CASSLDGYRVGSPLHF